Listed below are T cell receptor beta chains from one sample, sequenced in a study of shared clonotypes between healthy human individuals. The assay was immunoSEQ multiplex PCR, and TCRdb's table has in-frame clones only and misses some. The table shows roughly 2,000,000 clones, with roughly 95% occurring only once. The sequencing sample was made of naive CD8+ T cells from PBMCs. Receptor source: a man between 18 and 29 years old in good health. Some clones in this sample may be carry-over from other donors' samples. CDR3s include the opening cysteine and the closing phenylalanine or tryptophan. Fields, in order: clone size, V gene, D gene, J gene, CDR3 DNA, CDR3 protein. D genes are given only for firm matches. Not every row has a clone size; where given, it reads once, few, many or a size class.

clone size: .; V gene: TRBV9; D gene: TRBD1; J gene: TRBJ1-1; CDR3 DNA: TGTGCCAGCAGCGTAGCAACAGGGGGCGCATCCGCTGAAGCTTTCTTT; CDR3 protein: CASSVATGGASAEAFF
clone size: .; V gene: TRBV4-1; D gene: .; J gene: TRBJ2-7; CDR3 DNA: TGCGCCAGCAGCCAAAAGGACAGCCAGCCCTACGAGCAGTACTTC; CDR3 protein: CASSQKDSQPYEQYF
clone size: .; V gene: TRBV28; D gene: .; J gene: TRBJ2-7; CDR3 DNA: TGTGCCAGCAGATCCGTAGAGACTAACTACGAGCAGTACTTC; CDR3 protein: CASRSVETNYEQYF
clone size: .; V gene: TRBV27; D gene: .; J gene: TRBJ2-3; CDR3 DNA: TGTGCCAGCAGTTTCGGGTTATTCACAGATACGCAGTATTTT; CDR3 protein: CASSFGLFTDTQYF
clone size: .; V gene: TRBV6-4; D gene: TRBD1; J gene: TRBJ2-1; CDR3 DNA: TGTGCCAGCAGTTCCACCGGGACAGGGAGGTTCAATGAGCAGTTCTTC; CDR3 protein: CASSSTGTGRFNEQFF
clone size: .; V gene: TRBV25-1; D gene: .; J gene: TRBJ2-1; CDR3 DNA: TGTGCCAGCAGTGAATGGGGTAGCGGCTACAATGAGCAGTTCTTC; CDR3 protein: CASSEWGSGYNEQFF
clone size: .; V gene: TRBV11-2; D gene: TRBD2; J gene: TRBJ2-7; CDR3 DNA: TGTGCCAGCAGCTACGGGGGACTAGTGAACTACGAGCAGTACTTC; CDR3 protein: CASSYGGLVNYEQYF
clone size: .; V gene: TRBV27; D gene: .; J gene: TRBJ1-1; CDR3 DNA: TGTGCCAGCAGTTTATCATGGGGCGAAACTGAAGCTTTCTTT; CDR3 protein: CASSLSWGETEAFF
clone size: .; V gene: TRBV29-1; D gene: TRBD1; J gene: TRBJ2-3; CDR3 DNA: TGCAGCGCCCGCTGGACAGCTGGGAGGGGGACAGGGGTGGCTAGCGGGCGACGAACAGATACGCAGTATTTT; CDR3 protein: CSARWTAGRGTGVASGRRTDTQYF
clone size: .; V gene: TRBV19; D gene: .; J gene: TRBJ1-1; CDR3 DNA: TGTGCCAGTAGTCCTTGGACGGGGTTGGGCACTGAAGCTTTCTTT; CDR3 protein: CASSPWTGLGTEAFF
clone size: .; V gene: TRBV30; D gene: .; J gene: TRBJ2-7; CDR3 DNA: TGTGCCTGGACTCCCGGGACACACTACGAGCAGTACTTC; CDR3 protein: CAWTPGTHYEQYF
clone size: .; V gene: TRBV12-2; D gene: .; J gene: TRBJ2-5; CDR3 DNA: TGTGCAAGTCGCTTAGTGGTGGGCAGAGCGGGTTTCCAAGAGACCCAGTACTTC; CDR3 protein: CASRLVVGRAGFQETQYF
clone size: .; V gene: TRBV9; D gene: .; J gene: TRBJ2-1; CDR3 DNA: TGTGCCAGCAGCGTAGCTGGGACCGTATCCTACAATGAGCAGTTCTTC; CDR3 protein: CASSVAGTVSYNEQFF
clone size: .; V gene: TRBV9; D gene: .; J gene: TRBJ2-7; CDR3 DNA: TGTGCCAGCAGCGTAGCTGGCGGACGGGCCTACGAGCAGTACTTC; CDR3 protein: CASSVAGGRAYEQYF
clone size: .; V gene: TRBV28; D gene: TRBD2; J gene: TRBJ2-7; CDR3 DNA: TGTGCCAGCAGTTCCCCGTCGGAGCGGGAGGGCCCCGAGCAGTACTTC; CDR3 protein: CASSSPSEREGPEQYF
clone size: .; V gene: TRBV28; D gene: TRBD1; J gene: TRBJ1-2; CDR3 DNA: TGTGCCAGCAGTTCCTTGGACAGGGCTGGCTACACCTTC; CDR3 protein: CASSSLDRAGYTF
clone size: once; V gene: TRBV9; D gene: TRBD2; J gene: TRBJ2-3; CDR3 DNA: TGTGCCAGCAGCGTAACTAGCGGAAGCACAGATACGCAGTATTTT; CDR3 protein: CASSVTSGSTDTQYF
clone size: .; V gene: TRBV29-1; D gene: TRBD1; J gene: TRBJ2-3; CDR3 DNA: TGCAGCGTTGAGCGTACAGGGGGCATGAATACAGATACGCAGTATTTT; CDR3 protein: CSVERTGGMNTDTQYF
clone size: .; V gene: TRBV2; D gene: .; J gene: TRBJ2-1; CDR3 DNA: TGTGCCAGCAGTGAAGCGGGACCCTACAATGAGCAGTTCTTC; CDR3 protein: CASSEAGPYNEQFF
clone size: once; V gene: TRBV7-6; D gene: .; J gene: TRBJ1-3; CDR3 DNA: TGTGCCAGCAGCTTAGGGACAGGAAACACCATATATTTT; CDR3 protein: CASSLGTGNTIYF
clone size: .; V gene: TRBV21-1; D gene: .; J gene: TRBJ2-7; CDR3 DNA: TGTGCCAGCAGCGCCACCGGGACAGAGACATCCTACGAGCAGTACTTC; CDR3 protein: CASSATGTETSYEQYF
clone size: .; V gene: TRBV11-2; D gene: .; J gene: TRBJ1-1; CDR3 DNA: TGTGCCAGCAGTCGTATGAACACTGAAGCTTTCTTT; CDR3 protein: CASSRMNTEAFF